A single sample gave rise to the 19 T cell receptor beta chains below, sequenced in a study of shared clonotypes between healthy human individuals. Using immunoSEQ multiplex PCR, the repertoire was profiled, and TCRdb retains in-frame clones only, with some absent. The repertoire holds over a million clones, with about three quarters as singletons. The material sequenced was memory CD4+ T cells sorted from blood. Described subset: CD45RA-negative fraction. All receptors derive from a man aged 18 to 30 in good health.

This chain links TRBV10-3 with TRBJ2-1; TRBD2 might be the D (6 bases). CDR1 is ENHRY and CDR2 is SYGVKD in the germline V gene. Trimming took 2 bases from V and 6 from J, leaving 11 bases between them. This CDR3 is built from 14 residues. CDR3 nucleotides: TGTGCCATCAGTGAGGGGACTTCGAGCAATGAGCAGTTCTTC. It codes for CAISEGTSSNEQFF.

This sequence joins TRBV5-1 and TRBJ1-3; 8 nucleotides agree with TRBD1. CDR3 length: 19 amino acids. The V gene's germline CDR1 is SGHRS and CDR2 YFSETQ. V lost 0 bases to trimming and J lost 0 bases; unmatched junction nucleotides: 11. The CDR3 protein is CASSLASGTGTGSGNTIYF. The CDR3, as DNA: TGCGCCAGCAGCTTGGCCTCCGGTACGGGGACAGGCTCTGGAAACACCATATATTTT.

The sample holds one count of this clone. Additional DNA sequences in this sample encode the identical CDR3. The chain employs TRBV7-9 and TRBJ2-2; 8 bases are shared with TRBD2. The CDR3 consists of 15 residues. V dropped 5 bases and J dropped 2; count of bases not matched to a gene: 4. Germline-derived CDR1 and CDR2 are SEHNR and FQNEAQ (reference sequence). The CDR3 DNA follows: TGTGCCAGCAGCGCGAGCGGGGGTAACACCGGGGAGCTGTTTTTT. Translated, it gives CASSASGGNTGELFF.

The chain couples TRBV19 to TRBJ2-3; tentative D call: TRBD1 (6 bases). The CDR3 has 14 residues. Germline values: CDR1 LNHDA, CDR2 SQIVND (reference sequence). The V gene lost 7 bases and the J gene lost 1 base, with 12 bases spanning the gap. DNA for the CDR3: TGTGCCAGTAACTGGGGGCCCGGCACAGATACGCAGTATTTT. Translation gives CASNWGPGTDTQYF.

The V and J genes are TRBV2 and TRBJ1-2; D call uncertain. The CDR3 totals 12 residues. Germline V CDR1 and CDR2: SNHLY, FYNNEI. V was trimmed by 0 bases and J by 8 bases, leaving 7 bases between them. CDR3 coding DNA: TGTGCCAGCAGTGAAGCGGGTGTAGGCTACACCTTC. Amino acid sequence: CASSEAGVGYTF.

On this clone: A far larger clone is just one base off, so this is likely a read error. Other DNA sequences in the same sample also yield this CDR3. The chain joins TRBV7-2 to TRBJ1-2; D not certain. This CDR3 comprises 10 residues. CDR1 is SGHTA and CDR2 is FQGNSA in the germline V gene. V gave up 2 bases and J gave up 6 bases, with 1 base separating them. CDR3 DNA sequence: TGTGCCAGCAGCTTAAATGGCTACACCTTC. Its translation is CASSLNGYTF. The whole variable domain, filled in from reference TRBV7-2 and TRBJ1-2, reads GAGVSQSPSNKVTEKGKDVELRCDPISGHTALYWYRQSLGQGLEFLIYFQGNSAPDKSGLPSDRFSAERTGGSVSTLTIQRTQQEDSAVYLCASSLNGYTFGSGTRLTVV.

The chain couples TRBV12-5 to TRBJ2-5, with no clear D. CDR3 length equals 11 residues. Germline values: CDR1 LGHNT, CDR2 FRNRAP. With 5 bases removed from V and 7 bases from J, the gap between germline ends came to 8 bases. CDR3 residues: CASGTAWTQYF. CDR3 nucleotide sequence: TGTGCTAGTGGTACTGCATGGACCCAGTACTTC.

This chain connects TRBV2 to TRBJ1-6; D is unclear. V was cut by 4 bases and J by 8 bases, with 9 bases left in between. The CDR3 extends over 13 amino acids. The germline gives CDR1 SNHLY, CDR2 FYNNEI. For the CDR3, the DNA is TGTGCCAGCAGTGTGACTACTGATTCACCCCTCCACTTT. Translation gives CASSVTTDSPLHF.

The gene calls are TRBV28 and TRBJ2-5, with a weak D call TRBD2 (5 bases). CDR1 is MDHEN and CDR2 is SYDVKM in the germline V gene. The CDR3 is 15 residues long. Trimming removed 3 bases from V and 2 bases from J, with 13 bases in between. CDR3 in DNA: TGTGCCAGCAGTTTTCTCGGGGATCCACAAGAGACCCAGTACTTC. Its translation: CASSFLGDPQETQYF.

The chain links TRBV9 to TRBJ2-1, with 9 bases lining up with TRBD2. V was clipped by 3 bases and J by 10 bases; unmatched bases: 8. Germline CDR1 and CDR2: SGDLS and YYNGEE. This CDR3 is 14 amino acids long. The CDR3 DNA is TGTGCCAGCAGCGCCGGGACTAGCCGCCGGGAGCAGTTCTTC. As protein: CASSAGTSRREQFF.

In this sample, this clone turned up a few times. The CDR3 here is CASSTGTGGSDIQYF. As DNA, the CDR3 is TGCGCCAGCAGCACAGGGACAGGGGGCTCAGACATTCAGTACTTC. This sequence joins TRBV5-1 and TRBJ2-4; the match to TRBD1 covers 12 bases. Germline-derived CDR1 and CDR2 are SGHRS and YFSETQ. V shed 4 bases, J shed 8 bases, and the junction held 7 bases outside the gene matches. The CDR3 is 15 amino acids.

The V and J genes are TRBV28 and TRBJ2-7; TRBD1 might be the D (5 bases). V was cut by 3 bases and J by 5 bases, with 8 bases left in between. Germline loops: CDR1 MDHEN, CDR2 SYDVKM. This CDR3 contains 12 residues. This chain's CDR3 is CASSFGRDEQYF. CDR3 bases: TGTGCCAGCAGTTTCGGCAGGGACGAGCAGTACTTC.

This clone has only one observation. This chain joins TRBV28 and TRBJ1-5; D not resolved. The CDR3 covers 12 residues. Germline values: CDR1 MDHEN, CDR2 SYDVKM. The V end lost 6 bases, the J end lost 6 bases, and 9 bases lay between the germline ends. The CDR3, as DNA: TGTGCCAGCAGGGCGTCGGTTCAGCCCCAGCATTTT. This gives the protein CASRASVQPQHF.

On this clone itself: Other DNA sequences in the same sample also yield this CDR3. The genes are TRBV30 and TRBJ2-5; D unclear. Deletions cut 0 bases from V and 2 bases from J, with 7 bases between. The CDR3 length is 13 residues. Germline V gene lookup returns CDR1 GTSNPN and CDR2 SVGIG (reference sequence). CDR3 bases: TGTGCCTGGAGTGTACGCCTACAAGAGACCCAGTACTTC. It translates to CAWSVRLQETQYF.

This clone was seen only a few times. The chain joins TRBV5-1 to TRBJ1-1, with D unclear. The CDR3 has 14 residues. Trimming removed 0 bases from V and 4 bases from J, with 10 bases in between. Germline V gene data show CDR1 as SGHRS and CDR2 as YFSETQ. For the CDR3, the DNA is TGCGCCAGCAGCTTGGAAGGGTTTGTCACTGAAGCTTTCTTT. Residues: CASSLEGFVTEAFF.

V and J are TRBV9 and TRBJ2-1, with D possibly being TRBD1 (5 bases). The V end was cut by 0 bases, the J end by 4 bases, with 14 bases between. The CDR3 has 16 residues. The V gene's germline CDR1 is SGDLS and CDR2 YYNGEE. The CDR3 DNA is TGTGCCAGCAGCGTAGGGCTGGACGGACAATACAATGAGCAGTTCTTC. Translating gives CASSVGLDGQYNEQFF.

V is TRBV6-5 and J is TRBJ1-1; the match to TRBD1 covers 7 bases. The CDR3 extends over 15 amino acids. V dropped 5 bases and J dropped 0; count of bases not matched to a gene: 6. Germline V gene lookup returns CDR1 MNHEY and CDR2 SVGAGI. The CDR3 DNA is TGTGCCAGCAGTCGGCCGACAGGGCTGAACACTGAAGCTTTCTTT. It translates to CASSRPTGLNTEAFF.

This chain links TRBV9 with TRBJ2-3, with unresolved D. There are 11 residues in the CDR3. Per germline, CDR1 SGDLS and CDR2 YYNGEE. V was shortened by 8 bases and J by 3 bases, with 7 bases between the two germline ends. CDR3 coding DNA: TGTGCCAGGGAAGAGACAGATACGCAGTATTTT. Translated: CAREETDTQYF.

This clone was counted a few times. The rearrangement links TRBV10-3 to TRBJ2-5; no clear D. Germline-derived CDR1 and CDR2 are ENHRY and SYGVKD. With 2 bases removed from V and 3 bases from J, the gap between germline ends came to 13 bases. The CDR3 is 15 amino acids. CDR3 DNA: TGTGCCATCAGTGAGCAATTGAGGTCCAAAGAGACCCAGTACTTC. Translating it yields CAISEQLRSKETQYF.